This is a list of T cell receptor beta chains from one sample in a study of cytomegalovirus exposure and HLA in healthy donors. Measured with immunoSEQ multiplex PCR; TCRdb has only the in-frame clones, and not every one. The sample includes tens of thousands of clones, 75% to 80% seen only once; the top ten take around 3.8%. The source material was PBMCs. Receptors originate from a woman in her 40s in good health and CMV-seronegative. The CDR3 runs from the conserved cysteine through the conserved F or W. The D gene is left open where the match is weak. Clone size is not always given. Where it is, it says once, few, many or a class for expanded clones.

length: 15
J: TRBJ1-1
V: TRBV2
D: -
size: -
CDR3: CASSELEGANTEAFF
DNA: TGTGCCAGCAGTGAATTGGAAGGGGCGAACACTGAAGCTTTCTTT

length: 16
J: TRBJ2-3
V: TRBV7-9
D: TRBD2
size: -
CDR3: CASSWTSGELVDTQYF
DNA: TGTGCCAGCAGCTGGACTAGCGGGGAGCTAGTAGATACGCAGTATTTT

length: 16
J: TRBJ2-5
V: TRBV7-2
D: TRBD1
size: -
CDR3: CASSSRQGGFVETQYF
DNA: TGTGCCAGCAGCTCCCGACAGGGGGGCTTCGTGGAGACCCAGTACTTC

length: 13
J: TRBJ1-2
V: TRBV27
D: -
size: -
CDR3: CASGIQGYYGYPF
DNA: TGTGCCAGCGGGATTCAGGGGTACTATGGCTACCCCTTC

length: 15
J: TRBJ1-6
V: TRBV18
D: TRBD1
size: -
CDR3: CASSSAGTENSPLHF
DNA: TGTGCCAGCTCATCAGCCGGGACAGAGAATTCACCCCTCCACTTT

length: 15
J: TRBJ1-6
V: TRBV19
D: -
size: -
CDR3: CASKWTTGLESPLHF
DNA: TGTGCCAGTAAGTGGACCACGGGGTTGGAGTCACCCCTCCACTTT

length: 13
J: TRBJ2-7
V: TRBV2
D: TRBD1
size: -
CDR3: CASSGDRTYEQYF
DNA: TGTGCCAGCAGTGGGGACAGGACATACGAGCAGTACTTC

length: 13
J: TRBJ2-7
V: TRBV7-8
D: -
size: -
CDR3: CASSFQGQGEQYF
DNA: TGTGCCAGCAGCTTTCAGGGCCAGGGCGAGCAGTACTTC

length: 17
J: TRBJ1-6
V: TRBV7-9
D: TRBD1
size: -
CDR3: CASSLNGGQDPNSPLHF
DNA: TGTGCCAGCAGCTTAAACGGCGGACAGGACCCGAATTCACCCCTCCACTTT

length: 15
J: TRBJ2-7
V: TRBV9
D: -
size: -
CDR3: CASSATSATSGEQYF
DNA: TGTGCCAGCAGCGCAACCTCCGCGACCTCGGGCGAGCAGTACTTC

length: 13
J: TRBJ1-2
V: TRBV5-4
D: TRBD1
size: -
CDR3: CASSFRGDYGYTF
DNA: TGTGCCAGCAGTTTCAGGGGGGACTATGGCTACACCTTC

length: 14
J: TRBJ2-1
V: TRBV19
D: -
size: -
CDR3: CASSRHLGPNEQFF
DNA: TGTGCCAGTAGCCGGCACCTGGGCCCCAATGAGCAGTTCTTC

length: 16
J: TRBJ2-3
V: TRBV7-6
D: TRBD1
size: -
CDR3: CASSLQGQGGADTQYF
DNA: TGTGCCAGCAGCTTACAAGGACAGGGGGGAGCAGATACGCAGTATTTT

length: 14
J: TRBJ2-5
V: TRBV18
D: -
size: -
CDR3: CASSPPDTKETQYF
DNA: TGTGCCAGCTCACCACCCGACACAAAAGAGACCCAGTACTTC

length: 15
J: TRBJ2-7
V: TRBV5-5
D: TRBD2
size: few
CDR3: CASSRTSGGAYEQYF
DNA: TGTGCCAGCAGCCGGACGTCCGGGGGGGCCTACGAGCAGTACTTC

length: 12
J: TRBJ2-5
V: TRBV29-1
D: TRBD2
size: -
CDR3: CSVNSGGETQYF
DNA: TGCAGCGTGAACAGCGGGGGTGAGACCCAGTACTTC

length: 14
J: TRBJ1-2
V: TRBV15
D: -
size: -
CDR3: CATSGAPWSYGYTF
DNA: TGTGCCACCAGCGGGGCACCCTGGAGCTATGGCTACACCTTC

length: 15
J: TRBJ2-5
V: TRBV10-3
D: TRBD1
size: -
CDR3: CAISEGASYQETQYF
DNA: TGTGCCATCAGCGAGGGGGCGTCGTACCAAGAGACCCAGTACTTC

length: 14
J: TRBJ1-1
V: TRBV4-1
D: TRBD1
size: -
CDR3: CASSQATGGTEAFF
DNA: TGCGCCAGCAGCCAAGCCACAGGGGGGACTGAAGCTTTCTTT

length: 16
J: TRBJ1-2
V: TRBV4-1
D: -
size: -
CDR3: CASSQDYDRRTYGYTF
DNA: TGCGCCAGCAGCCAAGATTATGACCGACGGACTTATGGCTACACCTTC

length: 15
J: TRBJ2-4
V: TRBV5-6
D: TRBD2
size: -
CDR3: CASSTPGTSGNIQYF
DNA: TGTGCCAGCAGCACCCCCGGGACTAGCGGAAACATTCAGTACTTC

length: 14
J: TRBJ1-1
V: TRBV7-3
D: -
size: -
CDR3: CASSLSNGGTEAFF
DNA: TGTGCCAGCAGCTTAAGTAACGGAGGCACTGAAGCTTTCTTT

length: 14
J: TRBJ2-7
V: TRBV7-2
D: TRBD2
size: -
CDR3: CASSFFGGTYEQYF
DNA: TGTGCCAGCAGCTTTTTCGGGGGGACCTACGAGCAGTACTTC

length: 14
J: TRBJ2-1
V: TRBV10-2
D: TRBD2
size: medium-sized
CDR3: CASGGLWGGNEQFF
DNA: TGCGCCAGCGGGGGACTTTGGGGGGGCAATGAGCAGTTCTTC

length: 14
J: TRBJ1-5
V: TRBV30
D: TRBD1
size: -
CDR3: CAWSWTGDHQPQHF
DNA: TGTGCCTGGAGTTGGACAGGGGACCATCAGCCCCAGCATTTT

length: 13
J: TRBJ1-1
V: TRBV6-6
D: -
size: -
CDR3: CASTTSENTEAFF
DNA: TGTGCCAGCACCACCTCAGAGAACACTGAAGCTTTCTTT

length: 14
J: TRBJ2-1
V: TRBV7-2
D: -
size: -
CDR3: CASSLTSTYNEQFF
DNA: TGTGCCAGCAGCTTAACTAGTACATACAATGAGCAGTTCTTC

length: 15
J: TRBJ1-2
V: TRBV19
D: TRBD1
size: -
CDR3: CASSMAGQPYYGYTF
DNA: TGTGCCAGTAGTATGGCGGGACAGCCTTACTATGGCTACACCTTC

length: 15
J: TRBJ2-7
V: TRBV10-3
D: TRBD1
size: -
CDR3: CAIRSGQGGTYEQYF
DNA: TGTGCCATCAGATCGGGACAGGGGGGAACATACGAGCAGTACTTC

length: 13
J: TRBJ1-2
V: TRBV4-1
D: -
size: -
CDR3: CASSPQGPYPYTF
DNA: TGCGCCAGCAGCCCCCAGGGGCCATACCCCTACACCTTC

length: 11
J: TRBJ1-1
V: TRBV7-2
D: -
size: -
CDR3: CASSLEGVLFF
DNA: TGTGCCAGCAGCTTAGAGGGGGTCCTCTTCTTT

length: 13
J: TRBJ1-3
V: TRBV30
D: -
size: -
CDR3: CAWGLFSGNTIYF
DNA: TGTGCCTGGGGACTTTTCTCTGGAAACACCATATATTTT

length: 17
J: TRBJ2-4
V: TRBV19
D: TRBD1
size: few
CDR3: CASSMDFQGAAKNIQYF
DNA: TGTGCCAGTAGTATGGACTTTCAGGGGGCGGCCAAAAACATTCAGTACTTC

length: 13
J: TRBJ1-1
V: TRBV30
D: -
size: -
CDR3: CAWRGDTYTEAFF
DNA: TGTGCCTGGAGAGGGGACACCTACACTGAAGCTTTCTTT